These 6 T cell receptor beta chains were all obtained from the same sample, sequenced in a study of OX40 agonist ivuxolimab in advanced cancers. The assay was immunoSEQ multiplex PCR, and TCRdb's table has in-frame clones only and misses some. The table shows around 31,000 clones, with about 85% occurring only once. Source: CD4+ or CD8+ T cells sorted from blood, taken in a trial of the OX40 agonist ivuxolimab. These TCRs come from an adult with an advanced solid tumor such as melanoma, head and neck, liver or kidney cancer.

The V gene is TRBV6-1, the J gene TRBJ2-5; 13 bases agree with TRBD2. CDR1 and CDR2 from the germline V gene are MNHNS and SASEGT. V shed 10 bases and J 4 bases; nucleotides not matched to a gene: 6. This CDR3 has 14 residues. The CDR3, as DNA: TGTGCCACCGAACTAGCGGGAGGGCCAGAGACCCAGTACTTC. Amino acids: CATELAGGPETQYF.

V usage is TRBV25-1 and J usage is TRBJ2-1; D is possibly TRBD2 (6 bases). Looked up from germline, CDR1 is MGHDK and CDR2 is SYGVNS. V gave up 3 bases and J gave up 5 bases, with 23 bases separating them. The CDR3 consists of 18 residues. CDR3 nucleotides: TGTGCCAGCAGTGACGTCGCGTCCGGGGGAGTGGCTCACAATGAGCAGTTCTTC. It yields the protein CASSDVASGGVAHNEQFF. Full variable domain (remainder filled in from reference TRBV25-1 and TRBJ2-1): EADIYQTPRYLVIGTGKKITLECSQTMGHDKMYWYQQDPGMELHLIHYSYGVNSTEKGDLSSESTVSRIRTEHFPLTLESARPSHTSQYLCASSDVASGGVAHNEQFFGPGTRLTVL.

CDR3 sequence (DNA): TGTGCCAGCAGCTATGGACTAGCGATTGAGCAGTTCTTC. This encodes CASSYGLAIEQFF. The chain couples TRBV5-6 to TRBJ2-1, with 9 bases identical to TRBD2. Germline V lookup: CDR1 SGHDT, CDR2 YYEEEE. CDR3 length: 13 amino acids. V was pared by 3 bases and J by 9 bases, with 4 bases of the junction left unmatched.

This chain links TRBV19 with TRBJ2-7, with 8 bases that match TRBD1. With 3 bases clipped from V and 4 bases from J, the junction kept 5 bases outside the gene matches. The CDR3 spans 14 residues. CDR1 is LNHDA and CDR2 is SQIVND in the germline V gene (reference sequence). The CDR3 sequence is CASSMPGGFYEQYF. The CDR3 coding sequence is TGTGCCAGTAGTATGCCAGGGGGCTTTTACGAGCAGTACTTC.

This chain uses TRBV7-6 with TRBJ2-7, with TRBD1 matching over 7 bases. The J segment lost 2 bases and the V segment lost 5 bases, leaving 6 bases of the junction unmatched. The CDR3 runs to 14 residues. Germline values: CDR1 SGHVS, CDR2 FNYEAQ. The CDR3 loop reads CASSPGQSTYEQYF. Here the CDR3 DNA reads TGTGCCAGCAGCCCGGGACAGAGTACCTACGAGCAGTACTTC.

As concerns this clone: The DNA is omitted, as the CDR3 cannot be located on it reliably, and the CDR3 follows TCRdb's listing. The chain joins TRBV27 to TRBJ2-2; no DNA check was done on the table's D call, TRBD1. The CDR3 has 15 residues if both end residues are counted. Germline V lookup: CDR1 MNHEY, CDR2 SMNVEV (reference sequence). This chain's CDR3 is CASSFLAGPTGELFF.